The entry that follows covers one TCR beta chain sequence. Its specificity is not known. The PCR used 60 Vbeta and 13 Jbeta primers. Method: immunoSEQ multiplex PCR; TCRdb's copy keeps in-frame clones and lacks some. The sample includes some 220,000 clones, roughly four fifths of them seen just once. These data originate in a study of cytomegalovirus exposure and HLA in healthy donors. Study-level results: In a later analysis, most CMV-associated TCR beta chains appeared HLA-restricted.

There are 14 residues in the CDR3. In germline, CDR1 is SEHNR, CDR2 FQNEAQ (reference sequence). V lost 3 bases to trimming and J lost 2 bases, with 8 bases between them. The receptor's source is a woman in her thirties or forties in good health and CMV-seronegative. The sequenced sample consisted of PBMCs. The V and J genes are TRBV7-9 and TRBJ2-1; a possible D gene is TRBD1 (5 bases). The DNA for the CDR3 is TGTGCCAGCAGCTTTGGGGCGACCTACAATGAGCAGTTCTTC. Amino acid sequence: CASSFGATYNEQFF. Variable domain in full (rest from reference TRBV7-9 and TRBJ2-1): DTGVSQNPRHKITKRGQNVTFRCDPISEHNRLYWYRQTLGQGPEFLTYFQNEAQLEKSRLLSDRFSAERPKGSFSTLEIQRTEQGDSAMYLCASSFGATYNEQFFGPGTRLTVL.